This T cell receptor beta chain was recorded in a study of T-cell reconstitution after alpha-beta-depleted transplantation in children (dated by TCRdb to 2016 to 2017). About the full investigation: T-cell immune reconstitution after TCRalphabeta/CD19-depleted allogeneic hematopoietic cell transplantation in children was quantitatively tracked in the study by means of TCR repertoire profiling. Overall results and qualifications from the work: In some patients, the high TCRbeta diversity seen at day 60 was put down to recipient T cells and intrathymic progenitors that had survived conditioning. The apparently early alphabetaT-cell count recovery about two months after transplant was reportedly dependent on only several hundred rapidly expanded clones derived from non-depleted graft cells. Over the following months the frequencies of hyperexpanded clones went down, and after one year T-cell counts and TCRbeta diversity were mostly credited to newly produced T cells.

The treatment or condition label, as the study defines it: allogeneic hematopoietic cell transplantation with graft depleted of TCRalphabeta T cells and CD19 B cells. The transplant recipients were children given TCRalphabeta/CD19-depleted allogeneic hematopoietic cell grafts. Receptor libraries were prepared by PCR. Reads for this sample came from an Illumina HiSeq 2500. TCR library preparation used molecular barcoding, with unique molecular identifiers applied to normalize quantification of the TCRbeta repertoire. The raw public data were reprocessed by TCRdb itself: fastp quality trimming at Q25, MiXCR clonotype calling, in-frame beta chains only. Rows with a matching CDR3 protein are joined into one entry that keeps the most common DNA and genes. The sample data list about 220,000 distinct CDR3 sequences, and approximately 17% of these were observed just once. The ten biggest clones cover 40% to 50% of the sample.

This clonotype was seen only a few times. No antigen is known for it. The sample holds no much larger clone one base away, and base qualities are not on file. CDR1 and CDR2 are read off the germline V gene as LGHNA and YNFKEQ. There are 14 amino acids in the CDR3, from cysteine to phenylalanine inclusive. Left in the record is the CDR3 DNA by itself, 42 bases read in frame from the first base. Ends trimmed: V by 5 bases, J by 6 bases; bases unmatched to a gene: 1. This TCR derives from a male patient aged 2-15 years who had a stem cell transplant for acute lymphoblastic leukemia, so the T cells may come from the graft donor. Recombination joined TRBV4-2 with TRBJ1-6, and 10 junctional nucleotides match TRBD1. The specimen was PBMCs, mostly from graft donor cells, collected 360 days after TCRalphabeta/CD19-depleted stem cell transplant. The DNA is TGTGCCAGCAGCGACAGGGGGCTTAATTCACCCCTCCACTTT. Its protein is CASSDRGLNSPLHF.